These T cell receptor beta chains were read from a single sample in a study of PD-1 blockade in classical Hodgkin lymphoma. Generated by immunoSEQ multiplex PCR, the TCRdb table keeps only in-frame clones and is missing some. The sample has about 15,000 clones; approximately 86% are singletons. Specimen: CD4+ T cells from blood, collected at baseline. These receptors were taken from a human donor with classical Hodgkin lymphoma. Both conserved end residues are part of each CDR3. Each record gives: J gene, clone size, D gene, V gene, CDR3 protein, CDR3 DNA. D genes are given only for firm matches. Rows give clone size only sometimes, using once, few, many, or a class for an expanded clone.

j_call: TRBJ1-2
clone_size: .
d_call: .
v_call: TRBV30
cdr3_aa: CAWSVGQNYGYTF
cdr3_nt: TGTGCCTGGAGTGTTGGGCAAAACTATGGCTACACCTTC

j_call: TRBJ2-6
clone_size: .
d_call: TRBD1
v_call: TRBV7-6
cdr3_aa: CASSLGSGQEYSGANVLTF
cdr3_nt: TGTGCCAGCAGCTTAGGCTCGGGACAGGAATACTCTGGGGCCAACGTCCTGACTTTC

j_call: TRBJ1-5
clone_size: .
d_call: .
v_call: TRBV29-1
cdr3_aa: CSVSEPADQPQHF
cdr3_nt: TGCAGCGTTAGCGAACCGGCGGATCAGCCCCAGCATTTT

j_call: TRBJ1-4
clone_size: .
d_call: .
v_call: TRBV5-8
cdr3_aa: CASSSGLGKLFF
cdr3_nt: TGTGCCAGCAGCTCCGGACTGGGAAAACTGTTTTTT

j_call: TRBJ2-5
clone_size: once
d_call: .
v_call: TRBV5-6
cdr3_aa: CASAGAGARQETQYF
cdr3_nt: TGTGCCAGCGCAGGGGCGGGAGCAAGACAAGAGACCCAGTACTTC

j_call: TRBJ1-2
clone_size: .
d_call: TRBD1
v_call: TRBV6-6
cdr3_aa: CASSPRDRVFYGYTF
cdr3_nt: TGTGCCAGCAGTCCTCGGGACAGGGTATTCTATGGCTACACCTTC

j_call: TRBJ2-5
clone_size: few
d_call: TRBD2
v_call: TRBV5-1
cdr3_aa: CASSLARPGGTQYF
cdr3_nt: TGCGCCAGCAGCTTGGCACGACCGGGGGGGACCCAGTACTTC

j_call: TRBJ1-2
clone_size: .
d_call: .
v_call: TRBV6-5
cdr3_aa: CASRSAGVWNYGYTF
cdr3_nt: TGTGCCAGCAGGTCGGCCGGGGTCTGGAACTATGGCTACACCTTC

j_call: TRBJ1-2
clone_size: .
d_call: .
v_call: TRBV6-5
cdr3_aa: CASSYSGFYGYTF
cdr3_nt: TGTGCCAGCAGTTATTCAGGGTTCTATGGCTACACCTTC

j_call: TRBJ2-1
clone_size: .
d_call: .
v_call: TRBV7-2
cdr3_aa: CASSLTGTRSRYSYNEQFF
cdr3_nt: TGTGCCAGCAGCCTTACCGGGACTCGATCCCGCTATTCCTACAATGAGCAGTTCTTC

j_call: TRBJ1-2
clone_size: .
d_call: .
v_call: TRBV6-5
cdr3_aa: CASIDRSYGYTF
cdr3_nt: TGTGCCAGCATCGACAGGTCCTATGGCTACACCTTC

j_call: TRBJ1-6
clone_size: .
d_call: .
v_call: TRBV25-1
cdr3_aa: CASSEYGVSPLHF
cdr3_nt: TGTGCCAGCAGTGAATATGGGGTTTCACCCCTCCACTTT

j_call: TRBJ2-1
clone_size: .
d_call: TRBD2
v_call: TRBV27
cdr3_aa: CASREAGEFYNEQFF
cdr3_nt: TGTGCCAGCAGGGAGGCGGGAGAATTTTACAATGAGCAGTTCTTC

j_call: TRBJ2-7
clone_size: few
d_call: TRBD2
v_call: TRBV19
cdr3_aa: CASSIGGLAGAYEQYF
cdr3_nt: TGTGCCAGTAGTATCGGTGGACTAGCGGGGGCCTACGAGCAGTACTTC